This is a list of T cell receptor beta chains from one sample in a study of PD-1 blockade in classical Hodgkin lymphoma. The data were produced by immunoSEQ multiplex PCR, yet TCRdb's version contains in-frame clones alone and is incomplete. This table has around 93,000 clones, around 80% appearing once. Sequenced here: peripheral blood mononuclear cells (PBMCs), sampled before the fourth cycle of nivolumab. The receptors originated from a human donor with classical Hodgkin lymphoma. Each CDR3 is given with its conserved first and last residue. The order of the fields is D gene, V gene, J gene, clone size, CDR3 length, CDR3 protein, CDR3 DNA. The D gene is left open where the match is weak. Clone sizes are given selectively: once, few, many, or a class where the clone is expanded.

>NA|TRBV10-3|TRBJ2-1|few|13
CATRGDGDNEQFF
TGTGCCACCAGGGGGGACGGAGACAATGAGCAGTTCTTC
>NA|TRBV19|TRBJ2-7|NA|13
CASSITLDYEQYF
TGTGCCAGTAGTATAACCCTAGACTACGAGCAGTACTTC
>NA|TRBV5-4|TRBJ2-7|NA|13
CASSLGSLYEQYF
TGTGCCAGCAGCTTGGGGAGCCTGTACGAGCAGTACTTC
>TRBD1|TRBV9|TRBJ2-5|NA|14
CASSTSDRAETQYF
TGTGCCAGCAGCACCTCGGACAGGGCCGAGACCCAGTACTTC
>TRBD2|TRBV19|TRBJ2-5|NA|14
CASSSGGTSETQYF
TGTGCCAGTAGTAGTGGCGGGACTAGCGAGACCCAGTACTTC
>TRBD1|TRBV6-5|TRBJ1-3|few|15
CASSTTGKSRNTIYF
TGTGCCAGCAGTACGACAGGGAAAAGCCGGAACACCATATATTTT
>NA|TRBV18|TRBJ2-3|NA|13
CASSSENRDTQYF
TGTGCCAGCTCATCCGAGAACAGGGATACGCAGTATTTT
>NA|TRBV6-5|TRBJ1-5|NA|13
CASSRGSEQPQHF
TGTGCCAGCTCTCGTGGGTCGGAACAGCCCCAGCATTTT
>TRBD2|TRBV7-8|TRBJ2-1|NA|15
CASRRAGGPYNEQFF
TGTGCCAGCAGGAGAGCGGGAGGCCCCTACAATGAGCAGTTCTTC
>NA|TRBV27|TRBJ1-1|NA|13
CASSFVRETEAFF
TGTGCCAGCAGTTTCGTCCGGGAGACTGAAGCTTTCTTT
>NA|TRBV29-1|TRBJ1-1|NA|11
CSVAGETEAFF
TGCAGCGTTGCAGGGGAGACTGAAGCTTTCTTT
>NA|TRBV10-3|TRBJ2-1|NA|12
CAISKIYNEQFF
TGTGCCATCAGCAAGATTTACAATGAGCAGTTCTTC
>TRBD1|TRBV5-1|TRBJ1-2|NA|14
CASSLLDRAYGYTF
TGCGCCAGCAGCCTACTGGACAGGGCCTATGGCTACACCTTC
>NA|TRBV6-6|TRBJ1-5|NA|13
CASRGVSNQPQHF
TGTGCCAGCAGGGGTGTTAGCAATCAGCCCCAGCATTTT
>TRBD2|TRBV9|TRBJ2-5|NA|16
CASSVGSGGYQETQYF
TGTGCCAGCAGCGTAGGTAGCGGGGGGTACCAAGAGACCCAGTACTTC
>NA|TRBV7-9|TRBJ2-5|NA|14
CASSWWTDQETQYF
TGTGCCAGCAGCTGGTGGACAGATCAAGAGACCCAGTACTTC
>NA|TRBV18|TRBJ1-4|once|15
CASSVGRPPNEKLFF
TGTGCCAGCTCAGTTGGACGACCCCCTAATGAAAAACTGTTTTTT
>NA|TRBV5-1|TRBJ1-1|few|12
CASSPEGPGAFF
TGCGCCAGCAGCCCGGAGGGTCCTGGGGCTTTCTTT
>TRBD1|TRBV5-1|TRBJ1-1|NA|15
CASSRQGPSGTEAFF
TGCGCCAGCAGCAGACAGGGTCCTTCAGGCACTGAAGCTTTCTTT
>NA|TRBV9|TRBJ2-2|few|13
CASSVQGSRELFF
TGTGCCAGCAGCGTGCAGGGTAGCCGGGAGCTGTTTTTT
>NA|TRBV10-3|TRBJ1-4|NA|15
CAISETFQGREKLFF
TGTGCCATCAGTGAGACCTTTCAGGGTCGGGAAAAACTGTTTTTT
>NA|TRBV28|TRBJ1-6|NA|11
CASKRDSPLHF
TGTGCCAGCAAAAGGGATTCACCCCTCCACTTT
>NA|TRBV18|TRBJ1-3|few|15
CASSPGGGTGNTIYF
TGTGCCAGCTCACCGGGGGGTGGAACTGGAAACACCATATATTTT
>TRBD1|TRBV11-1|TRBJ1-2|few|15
CASSLGGTDIYGYTF
TGTGCCAGCAGCTTAGGCGGGACAGATATTTATGGCTACACCTTC
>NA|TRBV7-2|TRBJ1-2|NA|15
CASSLNPGANYGYTF
TGTGCCAGCAGCTTAAATCCAGGGGCAAATTATGGCTACACCTTC
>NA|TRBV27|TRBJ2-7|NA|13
CASGLVGTYEQYF
TGTGCCAGCGGGCTTGTAGGGACCTACGAGCAGTACTTC
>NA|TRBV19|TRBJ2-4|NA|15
CASIPRANAKNIQYF
TGTGCCAGTATCCCCAGGGCGAACGCCAAAAACATTCAGTACTTC
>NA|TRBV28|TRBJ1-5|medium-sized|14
CASRDDTNNQPQHF
TGTGCCAGCAGGGACGACACCAACAATCAGCCCCAGCATTTT
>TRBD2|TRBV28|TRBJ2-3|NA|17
CASSPPHLAGITDTQYF
TGTGCCAGCAGTCCACCCCACTTAGCGGGAATCACAGATACGCAGTATTTT
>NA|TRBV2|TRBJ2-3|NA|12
CASSRLGDTQYF
TGTGCCAGCAGTCGACTGGGGGATACGCAGTATTTT
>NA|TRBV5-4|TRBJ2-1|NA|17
CASSFYPDGSSYNEQFF
TGTGCCAGCAGCTTTTACCCGGACGGGAGTTCCTACAATGAGCAGTTCTTC
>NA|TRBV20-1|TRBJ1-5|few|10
CSAPREPQHF
TGCAGTGCTCCGAGGGAGCCCCAGCATTTT
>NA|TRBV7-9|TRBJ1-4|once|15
CASSPQGSSNEKLFF
TGTGCCAGCAGCCCTCAGGGGTCGTCTAATGAAAAACTGTTTTTT
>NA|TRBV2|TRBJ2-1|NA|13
CASSEFLSNEQFF
TGTGCCAGCAGTGAATTTTTGTCCAATGAGCAGTTCTTC
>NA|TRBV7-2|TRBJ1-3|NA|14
CASSLLGVGNTIYF
TGTGCCAGCAGCTTGTTAGGGGTTGGAAACACCATATATTTT
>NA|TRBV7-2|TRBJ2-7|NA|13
CASSRSLGYEQYF
TGTGCCAGCAGCCGTAGTCTAGGGTACGAGCAGTACTTC
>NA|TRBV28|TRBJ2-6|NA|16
CASSLLGFSGANVLTF
TGTGCCAGCAGTTTATTGGGTTTCTCTGGGGCCAACGTCCTGACTTTC
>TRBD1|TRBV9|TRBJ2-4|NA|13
CASSPGQGAIQYF
TGTGCCAGCAGCCCCGGACAGGGGGCCATTCAGTACTTC
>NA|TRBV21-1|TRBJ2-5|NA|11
CANSGGETQYF
TGTGCCAACTCAGGCGGGGAGACCCAGTACTTC
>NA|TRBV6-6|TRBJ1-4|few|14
CASSRPPDSEKLFF
TGTGCCAGCAGTAGACCTCCGGACAGCGAAAAACTGTTTTTT
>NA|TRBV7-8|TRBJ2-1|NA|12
CASSLVASEQFF
TGTGCCAGCAGCTTAGTGGCGTCAGAGCAGTTCTTC
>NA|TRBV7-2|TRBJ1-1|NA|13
CASSSTSLAEAFF
TGTGCCAGCAGCTCTACTAGCCTCGCTGAAGCTTTCTTT
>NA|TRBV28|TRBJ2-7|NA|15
CASSLGRTVSYEQYF
TGTGCCAGCAGTTTGGGAAGGACTGTTTCCTACGAGCAGTACTTC
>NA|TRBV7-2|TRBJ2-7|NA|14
CASSFGQSLYEQYF
TGTGCCAGCAGCTTTGGACAGTCCCTCTACGAGCAGTACTTC
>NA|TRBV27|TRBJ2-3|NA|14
CASSLWQGKDTQYF
TGTGCCAGCAGTTTGTGGCAGGGTAAAGATACGCAGTATTTT
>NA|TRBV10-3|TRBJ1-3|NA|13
CAISRAGGNTIYF
TGTGCCATCAGCAGAGCGGGGGGGAACACCATATATTTT
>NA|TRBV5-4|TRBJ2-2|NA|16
CASSLLRQANTGELFF
TGTGCCAGCAGCTTGCTTCGACAGGCGAACACCGGGGAGCTGTTTTTT
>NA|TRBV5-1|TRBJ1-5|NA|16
CASSLGYGDSNQPQHF
TGCGCCAGCAGCTTGGGGTATGGGGACAGCAATCAGCCCCAGCATTTT
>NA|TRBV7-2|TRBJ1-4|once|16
CASSRLNRHLNEKLFF
TGTGCCAGCAGCCGGCTTAACCGGCATCTAAATGAAAAACTGTTTTTT
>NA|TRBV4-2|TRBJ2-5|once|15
CASSHLGGDRETQYF
TGTGCCAGCAGCCACCTCGGGGGCGATCGGGAGACCCAGTACTTC
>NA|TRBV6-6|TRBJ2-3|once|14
CASLSGVGTDTQYF
TGTGCCAGCCTATCAGGGGTTGGCACAGATACGCAGTATTTT
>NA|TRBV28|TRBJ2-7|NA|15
CASISPGPQVNEQYF
TGTGCCAGCATCTCGCCGGGACCCCAAGTAAACGAGCAGTACTTC
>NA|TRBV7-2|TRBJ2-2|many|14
CASSFLEGTGELFF
TGTGCCAGCAGCTTTTTAGAGGGCACCGGGGAGCTGTTTTTT
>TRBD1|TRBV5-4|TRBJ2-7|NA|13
CASSRTGRGEQYF
TGTGCCAGCAGCCGGACAGGGAGAGGCGAGCAGTACTTC
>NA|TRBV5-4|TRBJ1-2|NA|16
CASSWGGGRTNYGYTF
TGTGCCAGCAGCTGGGGGGGTGGCAGGACTAACTATGGCTACACCTTC
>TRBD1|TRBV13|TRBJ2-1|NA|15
CASSQRDRGFDEQFF
TGTGCCAGCAGCCAAAGGGACAGGGGATTTGATGAGCAGTTCTTC
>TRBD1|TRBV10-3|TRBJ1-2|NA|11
CAITGTDGYTF
TGTGCCATCACCGGGACAGATGGCTACACCTTC